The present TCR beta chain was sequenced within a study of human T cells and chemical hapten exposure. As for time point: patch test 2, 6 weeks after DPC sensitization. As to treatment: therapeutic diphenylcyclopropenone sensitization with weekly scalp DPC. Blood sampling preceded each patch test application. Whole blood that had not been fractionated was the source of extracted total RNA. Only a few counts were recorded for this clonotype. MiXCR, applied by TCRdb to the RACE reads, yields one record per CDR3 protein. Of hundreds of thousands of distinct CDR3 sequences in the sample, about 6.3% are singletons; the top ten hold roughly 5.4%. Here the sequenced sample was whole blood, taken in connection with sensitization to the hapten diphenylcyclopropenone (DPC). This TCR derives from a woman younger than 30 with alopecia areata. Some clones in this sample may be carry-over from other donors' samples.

CDR3 sequence: CASSQLGQTEKLFF. The CDR3 DNA reads as TGCGCCAGCAGCCAATTGGGGCAGACTGAAAAACTGTTTTTT. The chain uses TRBV4-3 and TRBJ1-4, with D possibly being TRBD1 (5 bases). Trimming took 2 bases from V and 7 from J, leaving 11 bases between them. The CDR3 extends over 14 amino acids. Germline CDR1 reads LGHNA; CDR2 reads YSLEER.